This T cell receptor (beta chain) was captured in a study of blood T cells in healthy people across ages. This CDR3 comprises 13 residues. In germline, CDR1 is DFQATT, CDR2 SNEGSKA (reference sequence). V lost 3 bases to trimming and J lost 9 bases; unmatched junction nucleotides: 7. This clonotype turned up a few times. For the second PCR, which ran for about 6 to 11 cycles, a sample-barcoded 5' primer and a J-beta primer mix were used. TCRdb re-derived calls from the 5' RACE reads in MiXCR, one entry per CDR3 protein. Here the sample spans approximately 780,000 distinct CDR3 sequences, around 25% being singletons. This same sample was also part of a study on T cells of mothers and their children.

The sequence was collected from a boy aged 5-17 years in good health. Specimen: blood. The V and J genes are TRBV20-1 and TRBJ2-4, with 8 bases aligning to TRBD2. DNA of the CDR3: TGCAGTGCTAGGAGCGGGGGTCTAGTCATTCAGTACTTC. Its translation: CSARSGGLVIQYF.